Below, 11 T cell receptor beta chains from the same sample are listed, as sequenced in a study of tumor-infiltrating lymphocytes in primary liver carcinoma. Scientists recovered RNA and DNA together from around 20-30 mg of unsorted bulk tissue. With roughly 0.5 ug total RNA as template and a constant-region primer, TCR beta cDNA was made. What produced the TCR beta libraries was three nested multiplex PCR rounds using slightly modified ARM-PCR. It was with TRBV1-TRBV30 forward primers and a C-beta reverse primer that the first two PCR rounds were run, at roughly 9 cycles each. MiXCR, run by TCRdb on the multiplex PCR reads, gives a single entry per CDR3 protein. There are over 95,000 distinct CDR3 sequences in the sample; more than 65% occur only once, and approximately 10% lies in the top ten. Material for sequencing was liver tumor tissue from sampling region 5. Subset specified: tumor region T5, tumor centre. These TCRs come from a woman aged 55-70 years with primary liver carcinoma and hepatitis B virus infection.

This clonotype has more than one count but fewer than ten. This may be a read error, as it is one base from a much larger clone. This chain links TRBV10-2 with TRBJ2-5, with a tentative D call TRBD1 (5 bases). This CDR3 is built from 13 residues. Germline V gene lookup returns CDR1 WSHSY and CDR2 SAAADI. Trimming left V 2 bases short and J 5 bases short, with 9 bases between. CDR3 amino acids: CASSEGRGETQYF. CDR3 DNA sequence: TGCGCCAGCAGTGAGGGTAGGGGCGAGACCCAGTACTTC.

With regard to this clonotype: A read error may explain this, as a much larger clone is one base away. V usage is TRBV14 and J usage is TRBJ1-6, with no clear D. The V and J ends lost 8 bases and 10 bases respectively, with 15 bases between them. In germline, CDR1 is SGHDN, CDR2 FVKESK. This CDR3 is 13 amino acids long. The CDR3 coding sequence is TGTGCCAGCGGCCTGCTCTTGGACTCACCCCTCCACTTT. Protein sequence: CASGLLLDSPLHF.

Turning to this clonotype: One junction end does not reproduce the germline sequence, and a read error may be involved. The chain recombines TRBV5-1 with TRBJ2-1, with 8 bases fitting TRBD1. The CDR3 is made up of 16 amino acids. The germline V gene has CDR1 SGHRS and CDR2 YFSETQ. CDR3 in amino acids: CASSRRTGRLYNEQSF. CDR3 DNA sequence: TGCGCCAGCAGTCGACGGACAGGGCGGTTGTACAATGAGCAGTCCTTC. The entire variable domain, with the rest obtained from reference TRBV5-1 and TRBJ2-1, is as follows: KAGVTQTPRYLIKTRGQQVTLSCSPISGHRSVSWYQQTPGQGLQFLFEYFSETQRNKGNFPGRFSGRQFSNSRSEMNVSTLELGDSALYLCASSRRTGRLYNEQSFGPGTRLTVL.

V and J are TRBV28 and TRBJ2-1; 8 nucleotides align to TRBD1. Germline CDR1 MDHEN, CDR2 SYDVKM. The CDR3 consists of 14 residues. V was pared by 7 bases and J by 4 bases, with 6 bases of the junction left unmatched. The CDR3 sequence is CASNNGQGYNEQFF. The CDR3, as DNA: TGTGCCAGCAACAACGGACAGGGATACAATGAGCAGTTCTTC.

Of note for this clonotype: At one end, the junction sequence differs from germline, possibly due to a read error. The gene calls are TRBV29-1 and TRBJ2-6; 8 bases line up with TRBD2. Germline lookup yields CDR1 SQVTM and CDR2 ANQGSEA. The CDR3 has 16 amino acids. CDR3 sequence: CSVEDPRGGGAIVLTF. CDR3 in DNA: TGCAGCGTTGAAGATCCTCGGGGGGGAGGGGCCATCGTCCTGACTTTC.

This clonotype was counted once. J is TRBJ2-3 and V is TRBV11-2; D perhaps matches TRBD2 (6 bases). In germline, CDR1 is SGHAT, CDR2 FQNNGV. The V gene lost 6 bases and the J gene lost 3 bases, with 19 bases spanning the gap. The CDR3 consists of 16 residues. CDR3 in amino acids: CASRQALVGGTDTQYF. The CDR3 DNA reads TGTGCCAGCAGACAGGCCCTAGTGGGGGGAACAGATACGCAGTATTTT.

In its sample, this clonotype was seen a few times. A junction boundary mismatches the germline segment, possibly from a read error. CDR3 region: CASSLGTKNTGAFF. CDR3 sequence (DNA): TGCGCCAGTAGCTTGGGTACAAAGAACACTGGAGCTTTCTTT. The genes are TRBV5-1 and TRBJ1-1; D is unresolved. The germline CDR1 and CDR2 sequences are SGHRS and YFSETQ. The CDR3 has 14 amino acids.

This clonotype is a singleton in its sample. A clone one base away is much larger, so this may be a read error. V gene TRBV7-8 combines with J gene TRBJ2-1, with D maybe TRBD2 (5 bases). The CDR3 is 13 residues long. Germline CDR1 is SGHVS and CDR2 is FQNEAQ. DNA for the CDR3: TGTACCAGCAGCCAGCCTAGCTTCAATGAGCAGTTCTTC. Its translation is CTSSQPSFNEQFF.

This clonotype was seen repeatedly, ten times or more. V is TRBV6-1 and J is TRBJ2-7; 8 bases align to TRBD1. After removal of 7 bases from V and 3 bases from J, the junction contained 11 bases not matched to a gene. Germline V CDR1 and CDR2: MNHNS, SASEGT. The CDR3 covers 15 residues. For the CDR3, the DNA is TGTGCCAGCACCTTCGGACAGGGCGCCGGCTACGAGCAGTACTTC. Its protein product is CASTFGQGAGYEQYF.

With regard to this clonotype: One end of the junction varies from germline; a read error may be responsible. The chain joins TRBV11-2 to TRBJ2-2; D not resolved. This CDR3 spans 13 amino acids. CDR1 is SGHAT and CDR2 is FQNNGV in the germline V gene. The CDR3 nucleotides read TGTGCTAGCAGCTTTGTGTGTTACGGGGAGCTGTTTTTT. Protein product: CASSFVCYGELFF.

This clonotype was recorded a few times. The chain combines TRBV19 with TRBJ2-2, with unresolved D. Per the germline V gene, CDR1 is LNHDA and CDR2 is SQIVND (reference sequence). With 7 bases removed from V and 1 base from J, the gap between germline ends came to 13 bases. The CDR3 sequence is 15 residues long. The CDR3 loop reads CASIMGPGNTGELFF. The CDR3 DNA is TGTGCCAGTATTATGGGTCCGGGGAACACCGGGGAGCTGTTTTTT.